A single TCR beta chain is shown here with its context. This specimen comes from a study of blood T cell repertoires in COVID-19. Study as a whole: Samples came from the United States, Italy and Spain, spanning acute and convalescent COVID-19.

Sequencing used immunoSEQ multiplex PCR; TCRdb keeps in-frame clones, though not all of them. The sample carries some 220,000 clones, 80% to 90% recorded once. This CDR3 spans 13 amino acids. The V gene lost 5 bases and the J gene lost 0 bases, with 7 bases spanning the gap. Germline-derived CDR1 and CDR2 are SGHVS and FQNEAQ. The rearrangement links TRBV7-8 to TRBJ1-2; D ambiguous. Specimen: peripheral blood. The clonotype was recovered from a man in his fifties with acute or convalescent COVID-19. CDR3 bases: TGTGCCAGCAGCCCTACAGCTAACTATGGCTACACCTTC. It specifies CASSPTANYGYTF.